The 30 T cell receptor beta chains below were found in one sample sequenced in a study of T cells in women clearing cervical HPV infection. Using immunoSEQ multiplex PCR, the repertoire was profiled, and TCRdb retains in-frame clones only, with some absent. The data include about 24,000 clones; the top ten clones carry under 6.5%. Sequences were obtained from blood buffy coat. The receptors here all came from a woman aged 18-69 years with a cervical HPV16 infection that either progressed to CIN3+ or cleared (not recorded which).

On this clone itself: The read gets to within 3 residues of the CDR3 end, and the germline J gene fills in the rest. V gene TRBV11-2 combines with J gene TRBJ1-2; 9 bases line up with TRBD1. The CDR3 is 15 amino acids. The germline gives CDR1 SGHAT, CDR2 FQNNGV. The CDR3 bases that were read are TGTGCCAGCAGACTTACCCTCGACAGGGGGGAAGGC. This sequence encodes CASRLTLDRGEG. The full CDR3 sequence reads CASRLTLDRGEGYTF.

Details on this clone: The sequenced fragment ends 3 residues before the CDR3 boundary, so the rest is inferred from the germline J gene. This sequence joins TRBV5-1 and TRBJ1-5; D not certain. Germline CDR1 and CDR2: SGHRS and YFSETQ. CDR3 size: 15 residues. V gave up 0 bases and J gave up 4 bases, with 11 bases separating them. Partial CDR3 DNA: TGCGCCAGCAGCTTGGCCGGAACAGTTAATCAGCCC. Amino acid sequence: CASSLAGTVNQP. The CDR3, in full, reads CASSLAGTVNQPQHF.

Of note for this clone: The read terminates 3 residues ahead of where the CDR3 ends, so the germline J gene completes it. The chain recombines TRBV29-1 with TRBJ1-2; TRBD1 agrees at 9 bases. V was pared by 8 bases and J by 6 bases, with 10 bases of the junction left unmatched. The germline gives CDR1 SQVTM, CDR2 ANQGSEA. This CDR3 region has 13 residues. Incomplete CDR3 DNA: TGCAGCTTCCGCCGGGACAGGGTGGATGGC. It codes for CSFRRDRVDG. The complete CDR3 sequence is CSFRRDRVDGYTF.

On this clone: The sequence runs out 3 residues before the end of the CDR3; the remainder is reconstructed from the germline J gene. V gene TRBV19 combines with J gene TRBJ2-3; weak D call: TRBD2 (5 bases). CDR3 length equals 15 residues. From germline, CDR1 is LNHDA and CDR2 SQIVND (reference sequence). CDR3 DNA, as far as it was read: TGTGCCAGTAGTCTAATAGACCAAGCGGTGGAGACG. Encoded protein: CASSLIDQAVET. The entire CDR3 reads CASSLIDQAVETQYF.

A word on this clone: The read finishes 3 residues shy of the CDR3 end, and the germline J gene is used to complete it. The genes are TRBV7-9 and TRBJ2-3, with D perhaps matching TRBD1 (5 bases). Germline V CDR1 and CDR2: SEHNR, FQNEAQ (reference sequence). The CDR3 sequence is 15 residues long. Trimming removed 5 bases from V and 0 bases from J, with 12 bases in between. The covered CDR3 bases are TGTGCCAGCAGCCGACAGTTTTCTAGCACAGATACG. Translated: CASSRQFSSTDT. The complete CDR3 sequence is CASSRQFSSTDTQYF. The full variable domain, with the rest looked up from reference TRBV7-9 and TRBJ2-3, is DTGVSQNPRHKITKRGQNVTFRCDPISEHNRLYWYRQTLGQGPEFLTYFQNEAQLEKSRLLSDRFSAERPKGSFSTLEIQRTEQGDSAMYLCASSRQFSSTDTQYFGPGTRLTVL.

A note on this clone: The read finishes 3 residues shy of the CDR3 end, and the germline J gene is used to complete it. The chain joins TRBV11-2 to TRBJ1-2, with TRBD1 matching over 10 bases. CDR3 length: 14 amino acids. The germline V gene has CDR1 SGHAT and CDR2 FQNNGV. CDR3 amino acids: CASRFGQGVYDYTF. The sequenced part of the CDR3 DNA is TGTGCCAGCAGGTTCGGACAGGGGGTTTACGAC.

To note about this clone: The read ends 3 residues early relative to the CDR3; the germline J gene fills the gap. This chain connects TRBV9 to TRBJ2-2; D not resolved. V lost 5 bases to trimming and J lost 3 bases, with 5 bases between them. This CDR3 has 12 residues. Germline V lookup: CDR1 SGDLS, CDR2 YYNGEE. This CDR3 is CASSFDTGELFF. The sequenced CDR3 bases are TGTGCCAGCAGTTTCGACACCGGGGAG.

Notes on this clone: The DNA ends 3 residues before the CDR3 does, and the rest of the CDR3 is filled in from the germline J gene. The V call is TRBV7-2, the J call TRBJ2-3; no definite D call. This CDR3 comprises 12 residues. CDR1 and CDR2 from the germline V gene are SGHTA and FQGNSA. V was cut by 5 bases and J by 7 bases, with 10 bases left in between. The DNA read from the CDR3 is TGTGCCAGCAGCCAGGCCCCACATACG. Translating it yields CASSQAPHT. The full CDR3 is CASSQAPHTQYF.

As concerns this clone: The read falls 3 residues short of the CDR3 end, and the missing part is taken from the germline J gene. The chain combines TRBV18 with TRBJ1-2, with TRBD1 matching 10 bases. The CDR3 consists of 15 residues. The V gene's germline CDR1 is KGHSH and CDR2 LQKENI. The CDR3 bases that were read are TGTGCCAGCTTTTCTGGGGACAGGGGCCCCTACGAC. This encodes CASFSGDRGPYD. The full CDR3 sequence reads CASFSGDRGPYDYTF.

Of note for this clone: The CDR3 extends 3 residues past the end of the read, so its final part is completed from the germline J gene. J is TRBJ2-7 and V is TRBV7-9, with 9 bases lining up with TRBD2. The length of the CDR3 is 15 residues. CDR1 is SEHNR and CDR2 is FQNEAQ in the germline V gene (reference sequence). The J segment lost 6 bases and the V segment lost 1 base, leaving 7 bases of the junction unmatched. CDR3 in amino acids: CASSLEPAGGSEQYF. CDR3 bases read: TGTGCCAGCAGCTTAGAGCCAGCGGGAGGATCCGAG.

On this clone itself: The read halts 3 residues ahead of the CDR3 end, with the missing end drawn from the germline J gene. The chain couples TRBV5-1 to TRBJ2-3; 7 nucleotides line up with TRBD1. Germline V CDR1 and CDR2: SGHRS, YFSETQ. The CDR3 sequence is 14 residues long. The CDR3 sequence is CASSLVGDSETQYF. The covered CDR3 bases are TGCGCCAGCAGCTTGGTGGGGGACAGTGAGACG.

Of note for this clone: The read falls 3 residues short of the CDR3 end, and the missing part is taken from the germline J gene. The chain is built from TRBV7-8 and TRBJ1-2, with 10 bases that match TRBD1. Per the germline V gene, CDR1 is SGHVS and CDR2 is FQNEAQ. The junction had 12 bases not matched to a gene; V was cut back by 4 bases and J by 7 bases. The CDR3 length is 16 residues. The covered CDR3 bases are TGTGCCAGCAGCTCGGGGACAGGGGTTAATTCGGGTGGC. Translation gives CASSSGTGVNSGG. The complete CDR3 reads CASSSGTGVNSGGYTF.

Turning to this clone: The missing CDR3 end, 3 residues past where the read stops, is filled in from the germline J gene. This sequence joins TRBV2 and TRBJ1-5, with 9 positions matching TRBD1. CDR3 length: 14 residues. Trimming cost V 5 bases and J 7 bases; bases outside gene matches: 6. Looked up from germline, CDR1 is SNHLY and CDR2 is FYNNEI. The chain's CDR3 is CASSRTGVRQPQHF. The CDR3 DNA, read in part, is TGTGCCAGCAGTCGGACAGGGGTGCGGCAGCCC.

Turning to this clone: The read ends 3 residues before the CDR3 terminus; that terminus is restored from the germline J gene. The rearrangement joins TRBV7-3 to TRBJ2-5, with unresolved D. CDR1 and CDR2 (germline): SGHTA, FQGTGA. Trimming removed 6 bases from V and 5 bases from J, with 13 bases in between. The CDR3 is made up of 13 amino acids. CDR3: CASSVGPLETQYF. The sequenced part of the CDR3 DNA is TGTGCCAGCAGTGTAGGGCCTCTGGAGACC.

As to this clone: The read falls 3 residues short of the CDR3 end, and the missing part is taken from the germline J gene. The chain is built from TRBV10-3 and TRBJ1-6, with 7 positions matching TRBD1. V lost 11 bases to trimming and J lost 9 bases; unmatched junction nucleotides: 13. Germline CDR1 and CDR2: ENHRY and SYGVKD. The CDR3 sequence is 14 residues long. The part of the CDR3 DNA that was read is TGTGCCGCCAGGGGGGACGGGGACAGTTCACCC. Translation gives CAARGDGDSSP. The whole CDR3 protein is CAARGDGDSSPLHF.

As to this clone: Read data end 3 residues before the CDR3 end; the end is taken from the germline J gene. J is TRBJ2-1 and V is TRBV10-3; D might be TRBD2 (5 bases). Per germline, CDR1 ENHRY and CDR2 SYGVKD. This CDR3 contains 15 residues. Trimming took 5 bases from V and 0 from J, leaving 11 bases between them. Incomplete CDR3 DNA: TGTGCCATCAGTTTAGAGCGGAGCTCCTACAATGAG. The encoded protein is CAISLERSSYNE. The CDR3 reads in full as CAISLERSSYNEQFF.

Details on this clone: The DNA ends 3 residues before the CDR3 does, and the rest of the CDR3 is filled in from the germline J gene. The gene calls are TRBV2 and TRBJ2-3; 8 bases line up with TRBD1. The CDR3 is made up of 16 amino acids. With V trimmed by 6 bases and J by 5 bases, 13 bases remained unmatched. Germline CDR1 reads SNHLY; CDR2 reads FYNNEI. CDR3 region: CASSRWDRLGQDTQYF. Partial CDR3 DNA: TGTGCCAGCAGCCGATGGGACAGGCTAGGACAAGATACG.

On this clone: The read comes to an end 3 residues before the CDR3 does, leaving the germline J gene to fill in the end. J is TRBJ2-1 and V is TRBV9; D uncertain. This CDR3 comprises 15 residues. The V end was cut by 0 bases, the J end by 9 bases, with 16 bases between. The germline V gene encodes CDR1 SGDLS and CDR2 YYNGEE. The covered CDR3 bases are TGTGCCAGCAGCGTAGCGGATTATGCGTCAGGTGAG. Amino acid sequence: CASSVADYASGE. Given in full, the CDR3 is CASSVADYASGEQFF. Full variable domain (missing parts from reference TRBV9 and TRBJ2-1): DSGVTQTPKHLITATGQRVTLRCSPRSGDLSVYWYQQSLDQGLQFLIQYYNGEERAKGNILERFSAQQFPDLHSELNLSSLELGDSALYFCASSVADYASGEQFFGPGTRLTVL.

Concerning this clone itself: At one boundary the junction diverges from the germline segment, which might be a read error. Other DNA sequences in the sample encode the same CDR3. CDR3 loop: CASSMDGGNTIYF. The sequenced part of the CDR3 DNA is TGTGCCAGCAGCATGGACGGGGGAAACACA. The chain uses TRBV7-3 and TRBJ1-3, with a possible D match to TRBD1 (5 bases). The CDR3 is cut off 3 residues early in the read; its end comes from the germline J gene. The CDR3 extends over 13 amino acids. Germline CDR1 is SGHTA and CDR2 is FQGTGA.

As regards this clone: The read falls 3 residues short of the CDR3 end, and the missing part is taken from the germline J gene. The chain employs TRBV2 and TRBJ1-5, with D possibly TRBD1 on 6 matching bases. CDR3 length: 14 amino acids. Germline V gene sequence: CDR1 SNHLY, CDR2 FYNNEI. Trimming took 3 bases from V and 4 from J, leaving 10 bases between them. CDR3 residues: CASSEGQGNQPQHF. CDR3 DNA (partial): TGTGCCAGCAGTGAGGGCCAGGGGAATCAGCCC.

With regard to this clone: The read halts 3 residues ahead of the CDR3 end, with the missing end drawn from the germline J gene. V usage is TRBV20-1 and J usage is TRBJ2-2; 7 nucleotides line up with TRBD1. Looked up from germline, CDR1 is DFQATT and CDR2 is SNEGSKA (reference sequence). The CDR3 loop spans 17 amino acids. CDR3 loop: CSARERGLPATNEKLFF. The sequenced CDR3 bases are TGCAGTGCTAGGGAAAGGGGGCTCCCCGCAACTAATGAAAAG.

On this clone itself: The read halts 3 residues ahead of the CDR3 end, with the missing end drawn from the germline J gene. The genes are TRBV7-9 and TRBJ1-2; tentatively, D is TRBD1 (6 bases). Deletions cut 3 bases from V and 3 bases from J, with 14 bases between. The CDR3 runs to 15 residues. CDR1 and CDR2 (germline): SEHNR, FQNEAQ (reference sequence). Incomplete CDR3 DNA: TGTGCCAGCAGCTTTGGACAGAACATGGACTATGGC. Its protein product is CASSFGQNMDYG. The CDR3 reads in full as CASSFGQNMDYGYTF.

On this clone itself: The CDR3 end is not reached by the read, which stops 3 residues before it; the germline J gene fills it in. This chain links TRBV19 with TRBJ1-1, with a weak D call TRBD1 (5 bases). The CDR3 is made up of 13 amino acids. CDR1 and CDR2 from the germline V gene are LNHDA and SQIVND (reference sequence). Trimming left V 5 bases short and J 5 bases short, with 12 bases between. Incomplete CDR3 DNA: TGTGCCAGTAGTGCTACGAGGGGTACTGAA. This translates into CASSATRGTE. The whole CDR3 sequence is CASSATRGTEAFF.

Of note for this clone: The read comes to an end 3 residues before the CDR3 does, leaving the germline J gene to fill in the end. V and J are TRBV12-3 or TRBV12-4 and TRBJ1-4; D unclear. The CDR3 length is 13 residues. V shed 5 bases and J shed 7 bases, with 11 bases lying between them. The CDR3 region is CASSPRGIEKLFF. Incomplete CDR3 DNA: TGTGCCAGCAGTCCCCGCGGTATTGAAAAA.

To note about this clone: The read halts 3 residues ahead of the CDR3 end, with the missing end drawn from the germline J gene. J is TRBJ2-5 and V is TRBV11-2; D unresolved. Germline assignment: CDR1 SGHAT and CDR2 FQNNGV. The germline V and J ends were trimmed by 5 bases and 2 bases, with 15 bases remaining between them. This CDR3 region has 15 residues. Partial CDR3 DNA: TGTGCCAGCAGCCCAGGATCCGACGTACAAGAGACC. Translation gives CASSPGSDVQET. The entire CDR3 protein is CASSPGSDVQETQYF.

Concerning this clone: Read sequence stops 3 residues before the CDR3 end, and the germline J gene provides the missing end. V is TRBV5-1 and J is TRBJ1-6; 7 bases match TRBD1. This CDR3 is 15 amino acids long. V trimming: 4 bases; J trimming: 7 bases; junction bases outside the gene matches: 8. The germline V gene has CDR1 SGHRS and CDR2 YFSETQ. This CDR3 is CASSPGDSWNSPLHF. The CDR3 DNA, read in part, is TGCGCCAGCAGCCCAGGGGACAGTTGGAATTCACCC.

A remark on this clone: The missing CDR3 end, 3 residues past where the read stops, is filled in from the germline J gene. The rearrangement joins TRBV20-1 to TRBJ2-3, with D possibly being TRBD2 (5 bases). CDR1 and CDR2 (germline): DFQATT, SNEGSKA (reference sequence). The CDR3 loop spans 10 amino acids. CDR3 in amino acids: CSASGETQYF. The DNA read from the CDR3 is TGCAGTGCTAGCGGGGAGACG.

As concerns this clone: The CDR3 end is not reached by the read, which stops 3 residues before it; the germline J gene fills it in. This chain joins TRBV7-3 and TRBJ2-1; unclear D gene. CDR1 SGHTA and CDR2 FQGTGA come from the germline V gene. The ends were cut back, 5 bases at V and 6 bases at J, with 11 bases in the middle. The CDR3 has 13 residues. CDR3 DNA, as far as it was read: TGTGCCAGCAGCACGGGTCTCCTCAATGAG. This translates into CASSTGLLNE. The CDR3 in its entirety is CASSTGLLNEQFF.

A note on this clone: Coverage ceases 3 residues before the CDR3 finishes, and the germline J gene fills in the end. The chain combines TRBV4-1 with TRBJ2-5; a possible D gene is TRBD2 (5 bases). The germline V gene encodes CDR1 MGHRA and CDR2 YSYEKL. V lost 0 bases and J 5 bases, leaving 7 bases between the germline ends. The length of the CDR3 is 13 residues. CDR3 bases read: TGCGCCAGCAGCCAAGATCCGGGGGAGACC. Residues: CASSQDPGET. The whole CDR3 region reads CASSQDPGETQYF.

As regards this clone: The read terminates 3 residues ahead of where the CDR3 ends, so the germline J gene completes it. The V call is TRBV7-3, the J call TRBJ2-3; 7 bases are shared with TRBD1. The V gene's germline CDR1 is SGHTA and CDR2 FQGTGA. The CDR3 is made up of 15 amino acids. The J segment lost 1 base and the V segment lost 5 bases, leaving 6 bases of the junction unmatched. The sequenced CDR3 bases are TGTGCCAGCAGCCCAACAGGGGTCGGCACAGATACG. This encodes CASSPTGVGTDT. The full-length CDR3 reads as CASSPTGVGTDTQYF.